Reported below is one TCR beta chain. The data are from a study of blood T cell repertoires in COVID-19. Study-level information: Sources were T cells, B-cell-depleted T cells, or PBMCs; the material itself was cDNA or gDNA.

This CDR3 has 13 residues. Germline V gene sequence: CDR1 LGHNA, CDR2 YSLEER. V lost 3 bases and J 8 bases, leaving 13 bases between the germline ends. A PCR-confirmed or clinician-diagnosed COVID-19 case had contacted exposed participants within 2 weeks of entry. Original processing methods: Amplification of reference gene primers was used by the study to estimate nucleated cell counts. The method was immunoSEQ multiplex PCR; TCRdb's version includes in-frame clones alone and lacks a portion of them. That table gives V, J and clone size, and the DNA gave D and trimming. Found here are 350,000 to 450,000 clones, approximately 91% of them singletons; the top ten hold 0.8% to 0.9%.

The chain joins TRBV4-3 to TRBJ1-1, with D possibly being TRBD1 (5 bases). The sequencing sample was made of PBMCs or T cells enriched from blood (not recorded which). The clonotype comes from a woman in her forties who had been exposed to COVID-19. The CDR3 DNA reads as TGCGCCAGCAGCCAGTGGCAGGGCAGCGAAGCTTTCTTT. This encodes CASSQWQGSEAFF.